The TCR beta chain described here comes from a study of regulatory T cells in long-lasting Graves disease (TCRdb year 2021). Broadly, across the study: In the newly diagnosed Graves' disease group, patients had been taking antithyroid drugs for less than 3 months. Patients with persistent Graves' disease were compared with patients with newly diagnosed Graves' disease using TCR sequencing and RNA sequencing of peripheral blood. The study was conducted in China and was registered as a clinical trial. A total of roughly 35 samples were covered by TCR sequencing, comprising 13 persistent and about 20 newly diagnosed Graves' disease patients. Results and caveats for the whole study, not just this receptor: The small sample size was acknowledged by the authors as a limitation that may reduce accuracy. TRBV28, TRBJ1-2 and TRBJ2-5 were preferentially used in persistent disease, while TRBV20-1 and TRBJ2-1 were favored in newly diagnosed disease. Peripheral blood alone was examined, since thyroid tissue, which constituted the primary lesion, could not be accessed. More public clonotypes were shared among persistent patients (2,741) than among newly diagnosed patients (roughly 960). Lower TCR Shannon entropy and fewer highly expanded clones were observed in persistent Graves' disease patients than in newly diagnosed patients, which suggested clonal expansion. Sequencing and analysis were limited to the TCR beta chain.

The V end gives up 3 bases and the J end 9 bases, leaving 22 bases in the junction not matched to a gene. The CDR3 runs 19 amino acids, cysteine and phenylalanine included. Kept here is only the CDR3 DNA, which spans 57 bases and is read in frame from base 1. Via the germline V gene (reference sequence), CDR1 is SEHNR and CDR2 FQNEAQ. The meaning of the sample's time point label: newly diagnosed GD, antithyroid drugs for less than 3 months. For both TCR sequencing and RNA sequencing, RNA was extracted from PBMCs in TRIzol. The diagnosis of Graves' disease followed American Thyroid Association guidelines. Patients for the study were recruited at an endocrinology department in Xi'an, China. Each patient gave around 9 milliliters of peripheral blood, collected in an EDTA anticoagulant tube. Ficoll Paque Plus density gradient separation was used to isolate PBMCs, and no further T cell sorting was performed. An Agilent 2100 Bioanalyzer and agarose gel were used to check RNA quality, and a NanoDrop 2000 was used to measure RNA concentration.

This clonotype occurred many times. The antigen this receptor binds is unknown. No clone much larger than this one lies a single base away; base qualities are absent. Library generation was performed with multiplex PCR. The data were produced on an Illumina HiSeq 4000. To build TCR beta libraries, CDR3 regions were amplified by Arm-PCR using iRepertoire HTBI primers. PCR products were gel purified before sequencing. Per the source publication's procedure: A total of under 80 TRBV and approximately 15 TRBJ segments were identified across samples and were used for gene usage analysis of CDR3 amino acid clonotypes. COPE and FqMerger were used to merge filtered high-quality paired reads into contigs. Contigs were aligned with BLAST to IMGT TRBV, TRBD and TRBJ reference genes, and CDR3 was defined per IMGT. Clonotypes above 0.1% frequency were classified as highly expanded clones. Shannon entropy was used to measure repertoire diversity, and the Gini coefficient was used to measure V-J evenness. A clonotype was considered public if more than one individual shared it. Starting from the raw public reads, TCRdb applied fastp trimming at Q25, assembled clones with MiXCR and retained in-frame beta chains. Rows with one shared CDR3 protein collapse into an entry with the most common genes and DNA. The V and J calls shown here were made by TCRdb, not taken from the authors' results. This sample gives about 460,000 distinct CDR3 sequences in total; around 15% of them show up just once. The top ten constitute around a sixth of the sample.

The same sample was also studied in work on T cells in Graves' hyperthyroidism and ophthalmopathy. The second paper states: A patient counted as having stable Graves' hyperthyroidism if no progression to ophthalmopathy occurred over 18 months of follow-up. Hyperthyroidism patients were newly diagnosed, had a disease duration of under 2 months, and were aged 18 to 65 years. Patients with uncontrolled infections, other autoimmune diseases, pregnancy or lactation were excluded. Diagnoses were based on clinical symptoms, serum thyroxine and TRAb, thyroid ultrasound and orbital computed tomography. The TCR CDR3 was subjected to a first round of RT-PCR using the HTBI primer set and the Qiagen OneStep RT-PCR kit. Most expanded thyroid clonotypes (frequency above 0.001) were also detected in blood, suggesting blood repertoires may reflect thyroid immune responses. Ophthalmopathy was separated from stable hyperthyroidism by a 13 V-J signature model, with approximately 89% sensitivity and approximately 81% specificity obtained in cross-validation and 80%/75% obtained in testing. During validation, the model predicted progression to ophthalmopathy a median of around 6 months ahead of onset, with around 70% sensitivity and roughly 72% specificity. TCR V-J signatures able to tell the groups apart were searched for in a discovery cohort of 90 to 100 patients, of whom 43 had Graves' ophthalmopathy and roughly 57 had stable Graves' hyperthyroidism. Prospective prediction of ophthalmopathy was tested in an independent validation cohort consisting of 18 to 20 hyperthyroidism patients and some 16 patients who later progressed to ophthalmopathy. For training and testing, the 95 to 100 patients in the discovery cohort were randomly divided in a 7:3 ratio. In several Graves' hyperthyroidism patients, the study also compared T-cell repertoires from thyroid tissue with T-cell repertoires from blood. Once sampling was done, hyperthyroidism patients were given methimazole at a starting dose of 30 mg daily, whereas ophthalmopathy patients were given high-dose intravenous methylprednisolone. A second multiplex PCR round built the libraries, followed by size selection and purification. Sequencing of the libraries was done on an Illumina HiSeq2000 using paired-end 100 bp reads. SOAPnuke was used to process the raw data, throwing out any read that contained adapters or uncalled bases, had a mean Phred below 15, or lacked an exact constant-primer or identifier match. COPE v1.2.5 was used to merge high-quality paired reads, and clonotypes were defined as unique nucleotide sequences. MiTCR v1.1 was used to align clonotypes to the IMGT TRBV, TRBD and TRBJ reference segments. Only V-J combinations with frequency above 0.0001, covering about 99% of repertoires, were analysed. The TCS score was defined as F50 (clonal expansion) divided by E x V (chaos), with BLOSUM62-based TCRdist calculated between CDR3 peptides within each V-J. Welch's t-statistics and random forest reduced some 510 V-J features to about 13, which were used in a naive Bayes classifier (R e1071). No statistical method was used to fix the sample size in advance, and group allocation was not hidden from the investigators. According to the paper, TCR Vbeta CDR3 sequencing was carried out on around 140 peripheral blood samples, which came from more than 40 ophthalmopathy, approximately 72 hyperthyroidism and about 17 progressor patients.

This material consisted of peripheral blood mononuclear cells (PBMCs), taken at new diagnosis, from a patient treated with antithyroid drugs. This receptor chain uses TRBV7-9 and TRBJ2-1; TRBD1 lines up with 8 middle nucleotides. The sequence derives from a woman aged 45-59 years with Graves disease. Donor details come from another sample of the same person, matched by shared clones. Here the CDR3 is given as CASSLEGQGTFSERIEQFF. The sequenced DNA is TGTGCCAGCAGCTTGGAAGGACAGGGAACTTTTTCGGAGAGGATTGAGCAGTTCTTC.